Following are 20 T cell receptor beta chains from one sample sequenced in a study of T cell responses to AZD1222 COVID-19 vaccine. The protocol was immunoSEQ multiplex PCR, while the TCRdb copy is restricted to in-frame clones and leaves out a portion. The sample shows around 200,000 clones, 94% of them seen only once. The sample consisted of peripheral blood, taken 28 days after the second AZD1222 dose. The receptor set was obtained from an adult who received the AZD1222 COVID-19 vaccine.

This clone appeared once. The CDR3 DNA sequence: TGTGCCACCAGCAGAGACGACAGAGTGAAAGAGACCCAGTACTTC. Translating gives CATSRDDRVKETQYF. The rearrangement links TRBV15 to TRBJ2-5; weak D call: TRBD1 (5 bases). V gave up 0 bases and J gave up 3 bases, with 11 bases separating them. Germline V lookup: CDR1 LNHNV, CDR2 YYDKDF (reference sequence). The CDR3 is 15 residues long.

The chain combines TRBV25-1 with TRBJ1-2; D is ambiguous. The V end lost 5 bases, the J end lost 0 bases, and 7 bases lay between the germline ends. The length of the CDR3 is 13 residues. CDR1 is MGHDK and CDR2 is SYGVNS in the germline V gene. The CDR3 loop is CASSRISNYGYTF. Here the CDR3 DNA reads TGTGCCAGCAGTCGCATCTCTAACTATGGCTACACCTTC.

V and J are TRBV5-5 and TRBJ1-4; TRBD1 agrees at 7 bases. Germline V gene data show CDR1 as SGHKS and CDR2 as YYEKEE (reference sequence). The V gene end was trimmed by 4 bases and the J gene end by 4 bases; junction bases not matched to a gene: 10. The CDR3 extends over 16 amino acids. CDR3 sequence (DNA): TGTGCCAGCAGCGCCGGACAGGTTTTTCTTAATGAAAAACTGTTTTTT. It codes for CASSAGQVFLNEKLFF.

This chain joins TRBV18 and TRBJ2-7, with D tentatively TRBD1 (6 bases). The CDR3 extends over 16 amino acids. Germline V lookup: CDR1 KGHSH, CDR2 LQKENI. Between the trimmed V and J ends, which lost 1 base and 6 bases, there was a span of 19 bases. CDR3 region: CASSPLVQGYGGEQYF. In DNA, the CDR3 is TGTGCCAGCTCACCACTGGTACAGGGATACGGTGGCGAGCAGTACTTC.

J is TRBJ2-7 and V is TRBV2, with 10 bases fitting TRBD2. V shed 10 bases and J 2 bases; nucleotides not matched to a gene: 14. This CDR3 is built from 16 residues. In germline, CDR1 is SNHLY, CDR2 FYNNEI. The CDR3 spells CATRGVLAGPPYEQYF. DNA of the CDR3: TGTGCCACCAGAGGGGTACTAGCGGGACCTCCCTACGAGCAGTACTTC.

The rearrangement links TRBV5-1 to TRBJ2-3; the D call may be TRBD1 or TRBD2 (5 bases each). The CDR3 contains 16 residues. Trimming pared 0 bases from V and 1 base from J, leaving 12 bases between. The germline CDR1 and CDR2 sequences are SGHRS and YFSETQ. CDR3 residues: CASSLDGQAGTDTQYF. The CDR3 DNA sequence: TGCGCCAGCAGCTTGGACGGACAAGCGGGCACAGATACGCAGTATTTT.

The chain employs TRBV6-1 and TRBJ1-1; D may be TRBD1 (6 bases). Germline assignment: CDR1 MNHNS and CDR2 SASEGT. The CDR3 spans 17 residues. The ends were cut back, 4 bases at V and 11 bases at J, with 29 bases in the middle. In nucleotides, the CDR3 is TGTGCCAGCAGTGGCGAAAACAGGGTGGACGCTTTCTTGGACGCTTTCTTT. Protein: CASSGENRVDAFLDAFF.

V and J are TRBV18 and TRBJ2-3; D gene unclear. Germline V CDR1 and CDR2: KGHSH, LQKENI. This CDR3 has 14 residues. The V end lost 0 bases, the J end lost 4 bases, and 8 bases lay between the germline ends. The CDR3 sequence: CASSPPIGADTQYF. CDR3 sequence (DNA): TGTGCCAGCTCACCACCTATTGGGGCAGATACGCAGTATTTT.

The V call is TRBV28, the J call TRBJ1-3; D gene ambiguous. The germline CDR1 and CDR2 sequences are MDHEN and SYDVKM. This CDR3 region has 12 residues. Trimming left V 8 bases short and J 3 bases short, with 8 bases between. The CDR3 reads CASGRLGNTIYF. The CDR3 nucleotides are TGTGCCAGCGGAAGACTTGGAAACACCATATATTTT.

The rearrangement joins TRBV2 to TRBJ2-5; 7 bases are shared with TRBD2. CDR3 size: 13 residues. Trimming removed 8 bases from V and 2 bases from J; junction bases left unmatched: 5. Germline CDR1 and CDR2: SNHLY and FYNNEI. CDR3 sequence (DNA): TGTGCCAGCTTCTTCGGGAGGCAAGAGACCCAGTACTTC. This encodes CASFFGRQETQYF. The full variable domain, with the rest looked up from reference TRBV2 and TRBJ2-5, is EPEVTQTPSHQVTQMGQEVILRCVPISNHLYFYWYRQILGQKVEFLVSFYNNEISEKSEIFDDQFSVERPDGSNFTLKIRSTKLEDSAMYFCASFFGRQETQYFGPGTRLLVL.

This sequence joins TRBV5-4 and TRBJ1-4; no firm D call. This CDR3 region has 15 residues. Germline CDR1 reads SGHNT; CDR2 reads YYREEE (reference sequence). V was pared by 3 bases and J by 0 bases, with 9 bases between. CDR3 amino acids: CASSSKAATNEKLFF. The CDR3 bases are TGTGCCAGCAGCTCCAAGGCCGCAACTAATGAAAAACTGTTTTTT.

The chain employs TRBV2 and TRBJ2-3; D unclear. The length of the CDR3 is 14 residues. V lost 3 bases and J lost 0, with 7 bases in between. Per germline, CDR1 SNHLY and CDR2 FYNNEI. The CDR3 region has the DNA TGTGCCAGCAGTGACCCTCCTAGCACAGATACGCAGTATTTT. Its protein is CASSDPPSTDTQYF.

V usage is TRBV2 and J usage is TRBJ1-5; the D is unclear. The CDR3 loop spans 15 amino acids. V was clipped by 6 bases and J by 3 bases, with 15 bases between them. The germline V gene encodes CDR1 SNHLY and CDR2 FYNNEI. CDR3 amino acids: CASRADQSYNQPQHF. In DNA form, the CDR3 reads TGTGCCAGCAGGGCGGACCAAAGCTACAATCAGCCCCAGCATTTT.

Only one count was recorded for this clone. This chain uses TRBV7-3 with TRBJ2-7; TRBD2 aligns across 7 bases. The V gene's germline CDR1 is SGHTA and CDR2 FQGTGA. With V trimmed by 3 bases and J by 3 bases, 2 bases remained unmatched. CDR3 length equals 13 residues. The CDR3 loop is CASSFGLGYEQYF. For the CDR3, the DNA is TGTGCCAGCAGCTTTGGACTAGGCTACGAGCAGTACTTC.

Comments on this clone: A junction end diverges from the germline sequence, so it may reflect a read error. The chain combines TRBV19 with TRBJ1-6, with D uncertain. CDR3 length: 15 residues. Per the germline V gene, CDR1 is LNHDA and CDR2 is SQIVND (reference sequence). The CDR3 reads CASTTRVSSNSPLHF. The CDR3 region has the DNA TGTGCCAGTACCACAAGGGTTTCCTCTAATTCACCCCTCCACTTT. The full variable domain, its missing parts supplied by reference TRBV19 and TRBJ1-6, is DGGITQSPKYLFRKEGQNVTLSCEQNLNHDAMYWYRQDPGQGLRLIYYSQIVNDFQKGDIAEGYSVSREKKESFPLTVTSAQKNPTAFYLCASTTRVSSNSPLHFGNGTRLTVT.

The genes are TRBV7-2 and TRBJ2-5; 13 positions match TRBD2. Germline CDR1 SGHTA, CDR2 FQGNSA. This CDR3 region has 14 residues. Trimming at V came to 5 bases and at J to 5 bases, leaving 2 bases not matched to a gene. The CDR3 here is CASSRTSGGETQYF. CDR3 sequence (DNA): TGTGCCAGCAGCCGGACTAGCGGGGGTGAGACCCAGTACTTC.

This chain connects TRBV28 to TRBJ1-1; maybe TRBD1 (5 bases). CDR1 is MDHEN, CDR2 SYDVKM, per germline. CDR3 length equals 12 residues. V was clipped by 4 bases and J by 11 bases, with 14 bases between them. The CDR3 loop reads CASSSGGLEAFF. The CDR3 bases are TGTGCCAGCAGTTCGGGGGGATTGGAGGCTTTCTTT.

The chain joins TRBV18 to TRBJ1-5; D possibly corresponds to TRBD1 (5 bases). Germline loops: CDR1 KGHSH, CDR2 LQKENI. The CDR3 runs to 15 residues. V lost 4 bases to trimming and J lost 0 bases, with 10 bases between them. The CDR3 spells CASSLPGGSNQPQHF. The CDR3 nucleotides are TGTGCCAGCTCACTCCCCGGGGGTAGCAATCAGCCCCAGCATTTT.

The rearrangement uses TRBV7-3 and TRBJ2-5; tentatively, D is TRBD1 or TRBD2 (6 bases each). In germline, CDR1 is SGHTA, CDR2 FQGTGA. This CDR3 contains 15 residues. The V end lost 1 base, the J end lost 5 bases, and 14 bases lay between the germline ends. The CDR3 here is CASSLIGGGRETQYF. DNA for the CDR3: TGTGCCAGCAGCTTAATCGGAGGGGGGAGGGAGACCCAGTACTTC.

J is TRBJ1-1 and V is TRBV14; a possible D gene is TRBD1 (6 bases). V shed 1 base and J shed 5 bases, with 14 bases lying between them. Germline CDR1 reads SGHDN; CDR2 reads FVKESK. The CDR3 length is 15 residues. The CDR3 DNA is TGTGCCAGCAGCCAAGTTGTGGGGGCGCGGACTGAAGCTTTCTTT. Protein product: CASSQVVGARTEAFF.